This entry is about one TCR beta chain. The data are from a study of T cell changes during pregnancy in multiple sclerosis. Using immunoSEQ multiplex PCR, the repertoire was profiled, and TCRdb retains in-frame clones only, with some absent. The sample carries tens of thousands of clones, approximately 90% recorded once. The material sequenced was CD4+ T cells from peripheral blood mononuclear cells, taken after pregnancy. This receptor was taken from a female donor with multiple sclerosis, enrolled in a pregnancy study.

CDR3 DNA sequence: TGTGCCAGCAGACCCGTGGCGGGGGCATCCTACGAGCAGTACTTC. Its protein product is CASRPVAGASYEQYF. The V call is TRBV6-6, the J call TRBJ2-7, with D perhaps matching TRBD2 (7 bases). Per germline, CDR1 MNHNY and CDR2 SVGAGI (reference sequence). Trimming shortened V by 6 bases and J by 1 base, and 16 bases separated the two germline ends. This CDR3 has 15 amino acids.